These T cell receptor beta chains were read from a single sample in a study of shared clonotypes between healthy human individuals. Method: immunoSEQ multiplex PCR; TCRdb's copy keeps in-frame clones and lacks some. The sample includes about 600,000 clones, less than 98% of them seen just once. Sequencing was performed on naive CD4+ T cells sorted from blood. Receptor source: a woman between 25 and 40 years old in good health. Both conserved end residues are part of each CDR3. The D gene is left open where the match is weak. Where a row states a size, it is once, few, many or the class of an expanded clone; other rows omit it.

J gene: TRBJ2-1
D gene: TRBD2
V gene: TRBV4-1
CDR3 length: 19
clone size: NA
CDR3 protein: CASSQDRTSGTGVYNEQFF
CDR3 DNA: TGCGCCAGCAGCCAAGATAGGACTAGCGGGACGGGAGTGTACAATGAGCAGTTCTTC

J gene: TRBJ1-1
D gene: NA
V gene: TRBV7-9
CDR3 length: 15
clone size: NA
CDR3 protein: CASSLNLRENTEAFF
CDR3 DNA: TGTGCCAGCAGCTTAAATCTTAGGGAGAACACTGAAGCTTTCTTT

J gene: TRBJ2-7
D gene: TRBD2
V gene: TRBV28
CDR3 length: 15
clone size: once
CDR3 protein: CASSSGTSGTYEQYF
CDR3 DNA: TGTGCCAGCAGTTCCGGGACTAGCGGGACCTACGAGCAGTACTTC

J gene: TRBJ2-3
D gene: TRBD1
V gene: TRBV5-1
CDR3 length: 12
clone size: NA
CDR3 protein: CARGQSTDTQYF
CDR3 DNA: TGCGCCAGGGGACAGAGCACAGATACGCAGTATTTT

J gene: TRBJ1-5
D gene: TRBD1
V gene: TRBV30
CDR3 length: 15
clone size: NA
CDR3 protein: CAWSLPDRGAQPQHF
CDR3 DNA: TGTGCCTGGAGTTTACCGGACAGGGGAGCTCAGCCCCAGCATTTT

J gene: TRBJ2-7
D gene: TRBD1
V gene: TRBV28
CDR3 length: 13
clone size: NA
CDR3 protein: CATSTGGTYEQYF
CDR3 DNA: TGTGCCACTTCGACAGGGGGTACCTACGAGCAGTACTTC

J gene: TRBJ1-3
D gene: NA
V gene: TRBV29-1
CDR3 length: 15
clone size: NA
CDR3 protein: CSVEDLTDRRNTIYF
CDR3 DNA: TGCAGCGTTGAAGATCTTACAGACAGAAGGAACACCATATATTTT

J gene: TRBJ2-7
D gene: TRBD2
V gene: TRBV19
CDR3 length: 20
clone size: NA
CDR3 protein: CASSIGVGTSFPSRGYEQYF
CDR3 DNA: TGTGCCAGTAGTATTGGCGTTGGGACTAGCTTCCCTTCCCGGGGCTACGAGCAGTACTTC

J gene: TRBJ2-6
D gene: NA
V gene: TRBV28
CDR3 length: 20
clone size: NA
CDR3 protein: CASSFFRGTPVRAGANVLTF
CDR3 DNA: TGTGCCAGCAGTTTTTTCCGGGGCACCCCCGTCAGGGCTGGGGCCAACGTCCTGACTTTC

J gene: TRBJ2-3
D gene: TRBD2
V gene: TRBV7-9
CDR3 length: 18
clone size: NA
CDR3 protein: CASSLISWLAGFADTQYF
CDR3 DNA: TGTGCCAGCAGCTTAATTAGTTGGCTAGCGGGTTTCGCAGATACGCAGTATTTT

J gene: TRBJ2-1
D gene: NA
V gene: TRBV5-1
CDR3 length: 16
clone size: NA
CDR3 protein: CASSQKVANTYNEQFF
CDR3 DNA: TGCGCCAGCAGCCAAAAGGTAGCGAATACCTACAATGAGCAGTTCTTC

J gene: TRBJ2-1
D gene: TRBD2
V gene: TRBV5-1
CDR3 length: 18
clone size: NA
CDR3 protein: CASSLDPLAGGSYNEQFF
CDR3 DNA: TGCGCCAGCAGCTTGGATCCCCTAGCGGGAGGTAGTTACAATGAGCAGTTCTTC

J gene: TRBJ2-2
D gene: NA
V gene: TRBV30
CDR3 length: 12
clone size: NA
CDR3 protein: CAWSVITGELFF
CDR3 DNA: TGTGCCTGGAGTGTTATCACCGGGGAGCTGTTTTTT

J gene: TRBJ1-5
D gene: NA
V gene: TRBV6-6
CDR3 length: 13
clone size: once
CDR3 protein: CASSRGHGRVQHF
CDR3 DNA: TGTGCCAGCAGTAGGGGACACGGGAGGGTCCAGCATTTT

J gene: TRBJ2-5
D gene: NA
V gene: TRBV5-1
CDR3 length: 14
clone size: NA
CDR3 protein: CASSADRVVETQYF
CDR3 DNA: TGCGCCAGCAGCGCCGACAGAGTAGTAGAGACCCAGTACTTC

J gene: TRBJ2-1
D gene: NA
V gene: TRBV30
CDR3 length: 13
clone size: NA
CDR3 protein: CAWSLAGHNEQFF
CDR3 DNA: TGTGCCTGGAGTCTGGCAGGGCACAATGAGCAGTTCTTC

J gene: TRBJ2-7
D gene: NA
V gene: TRBV2
CDR3 length: 15
clone size: NA
CDR3 protein: CASREAPGHGYEQYF
CDR3 DNA: TGTGCCAGCAGGGAGGCGCCGGGACACGGATACGAGCAGTACTTC

J gene: TRBJ2-5
D gene: NA
V gene: TRBV18
CDR3 length: 13
clone size: NA
CDR3 protein: CASSPLRQETQYF
CDR3 DNA: TGTGCCAGCTCACCCCTACGCCAAGAGACCCAGTACTTC

J gene: TRBJ2-5
D gene: TRBD2
V gene: TRBV10-2
CDR3 length: 15
clone size: NA
CDR3 protein: CASRPTSLLKETQYF
CDR3 DNA: TGCGCCAGCAGGCCGACTAGCCTACTCAAAGAGACCCAGTACTTC

J gene: TRBJ1-1
D gene: NA
V gene: TRBV10-2
CDR3 length: 12
clone size: NA
CDR3 protein: CASSLTGTEAFF
CDR3 DNA: TGCGCCAGCAGCTTGACGGGCACTGAAGCTTTCTTT

J gene: TRBJ2-5
D gene: NA
V gene: TRBV2
CDR3 length: 14
clone size: NA
CDR3 protein: CASIGIRLQETQYF
CDR3 DNA: TGTGCCAGCATCGGGATCAGGCTTCAAGAGACCCAGTACTTC

J gene: TRBJ1-1
D gene: NA
V gene: TRBV14
CDR3 length: 13
clone size: NA
CDR3 protein: CASSQGAAGRAFF
CDR3 DNA: TGTGCCAGCAGCCAAGGAGCGGCAGGGCGAGCTTTCTTT

J gene: TRBJ1-1
D gene: NA
V gene: TRBV7-2
CDR3 length: 11
clone size: NA
CDR3 protein: CASSSDGGAFF
CDR3 DNA: TGTGCCAGCAGCTCGGACGGAGGAGCTTTCTTT

J gene: TRBJ2-7
D gene: TRBD2
V gene: TRBV6-1
CDR3 length: 12
clone size: NA
CDR3 protein: CASNWGGYEQYF
CDR3 DNA: TGTGCCAGCAATTGGGGGGGGTACGAGCAGTACTTC

J gene: TRBJ2-7
D gene: NA
V gene: TRBV11-2
CDR3 length: 14
clone size: NA
CDR3 protein: CASSLVDRPYEQYF
CDR3 DNA: TGTGCCAGCAGCTTAGTTGACAGGCCATACGAGCAGTACTTC

J gene: TRBJ2-1
D gene: NA
V gene: TRBV19
CDR3 length: 14
clone size: NA
CDR3 protein: CASNPSTDYNEQFF
CDR3 DNA: TGTGCCAGCAACCCTTCGACAGATTACAATGAGCAGTTCTTC

J gene: TRBJ1-4
D gene: NA
V gene: TRBV14
CDR3 length: 15
clone size: NA
CDR3 protein: CASSQELAFNEKLFF
CDR3 DNA: TGTGCCAGCAGCCAAGAACTAGCCTTTAATGAAAAACTGTTTTTT

J gene: TRBJ1-5
D gene: NA
V gene: TRBV19
CDR3 length: 13
clone size: NA
CDR3 protein: CASTPRGNQPQHF
CDR3 DNA: TGTGCCAGTACCCCTCGGGGCAATCAGCCCCAGCATTTT

J gene: TRBJ2-1
D gene: NA
V gene: TRBV6-6
CDR3 length: 14
clone size: NA
CDR3 protein: CASSYLQEVNEQFF
CDR3 DNA: TGTGCCAGCAGTTACCTCCAGGAGGTGAATGAGCAGTTCTTC

J gene: TRBJ1-2
D gene: NA
V gene: TRBV6-5
CDR3 length: 14
clone size: NA
CDR3 protein: CASSYSGQGYGYTF
CDR3 DNA: TGTGCCAGCAGTTACTCCGGGCAGGGCTATGGCTACACCTTC

J gene: TRBJ2-7
D gene: TRBD2
V gene: TRBV4-1
CDR3 length: 16
clone size: NA
CDR3 protein: CASSPVASREYGEQYF
CDR3 DNA: TGCGCCAGCAGCCCCGTCGCTTCGCGGGAGTACGGCGAGCAGTACTTC

J gene: TRBJ1-1
D gene: TRBD1
V gene: TRBV19
CDR3 length: 14
clone size: NA
CDR3 protein: CASSIVGQGTEAFF
CDR3 DNA: TGTGCCAGTAGTATAGTTGGACAGGGCACTGAAGCTTTCTTT

J gene: TRBJ1-3
D gene: NA
V gene: TRBV28
CDR3 length: 14
clone size: NA
CDR3 protein: CASIRAVGGNTIYF
CDR3 DNA: TGTGCCAGCATTCGGGCGGTCGGAGGAAACACCATATATTTT

J gene: TRBJ2-1
D gene: NA
V gene: TRBV7-2
CDR3 length: 16
clone size: NA
CDR3 protein: CASSLLWGNDYNEQFF
CDR3 DNA: TGTGCCAGCAGCTTACTTTGGGGGAATGACTACAATGAGCAGTTCTTC

J gene: TRBJ1-5
D gene: NA
V gene: TRBV2
CDR3 length: 12
clone size: NA
CDR3 protein: CASNVVGQPQHF
CDR3 DNA: TGTGCCAGCAATGTGGTAGGTCAGCCCCAGCATTTT

J gene: TRBJ2-2
D gene: TRBD1
V gene: TRBV11-3
CDR3 length: 16
clone size: NA
CDR3 protein: CASSSRQGANTGELFF
CDR3 DNA: TGTGCCAGCAGCTCAAGACAGGGGGCGAACACCGGGGAGCTGTTTTTT

J gene: TRBJ2-7
D gene: NA
V gene: TRBV20-1
CDR3 length: 10
clone size: once
CDR3 protein: CSASLGEQYF
CDR3 DNA: TGCAGTGCTAGCCTGGGAGAGCAGTACTTC

J gene: TRBJ2-5
D gene: NA
V gene: TRBV5-1
CDR3 length: 12
clone size: NA
CDR3 protein: CASSLDGETQYF
CDR3 DNA: TGCGCCAGCAGCTTGGATGGGGAGACCCAGTACTTC

J gene: TRBJ2-3
D gene: TRBD2
V gene: TRBV28
CDR3 length: 14
clone size: NA
CDR3 protein: CASKSSGSTDTQYF
CDR3 DNA: TGTGCCAGTAAGTCTAGCGGGTCCACAGATACGCAGTATTTT

J gene: TRBJ2-1
D gene: TRBD2
V gene: TRBV15
CDR3 length: 18
clone size: NA
CDR3 protein: CATSRDGVAGVAYNEQFF
CDR3 DNA: TGTGCCACCAGCAGAGATGGAGTTGCGGGAGTGGCCTACAATGAGCAGTTCTTC

J gene: TRBJ2-7
D gene: TRBD1
V gene: TRBV28
CDR3 length: 15
clone size: NA
CDR3 protein: CASSSWDRGYYEQYF
CDR3 DNA: TGTGCCAGCAGTTCATGGGACAGGGGCTACTACGAGCAGTACTTC

J gene: TRBJ1-1
D gene: NA
V gene: TRBV30
CDR3 length: 15
clone size: NA
CDR3 protein: CAWSVLGVGNTEAFF
CDR3 DNA: TGTGCCTGGAGTGTACTGGGGGTTGGGAACACTGAAGCTTTCTTT

J gene: TRBJ2-7
D gene: NA
V gene: TRBV11-2
CDR3 length: 14
clone size: NA
CDR3 protein: CASSRSDSPNEQYF
CDR3 DNA: TGTGCCAGCAGCCGTTCGGACAGTCCAAACGAGCAGTACTTC

J gene: TRBJ2-7
D gene: NA
V gene: TRBV6-5
CDR3 length: 14
clone size: NA
CDR3 protein: CASSYATGTYEQYF
CDR3 DNA: TGTGCCAGCAGTTACGCGACAGGTACCTACGAGCAGTACTTC

J gene: TRBJ1-5
D gene: NA
V gene: TRBV9
CDR3 length: 14
clone size: NA
CDR3 protein: CASSVVPGAQPQHF
CDR3 DNA: TGTGCCAGCAGCGTAGTTCCGGGGGCCCAGCCCCAGCATTTT

J gene: TRBJ1-1
D gene: NA
V gene: TRBV6-5
CDR3 length: 14
clone size: NA
CDR3 protein: CASSPPRPNTEAFF
CDR3 DNA: TGTGCCAGCAGTCCCCCCAGGCCGAACACTGAAGCTTTCTTT

J gene: TRBJ2-1
D gene: TRBD2
V gene: TRBV11-2
CDR3 length: 13
clone size: NA
CDR3 protein: CASSFPDRLAQFF
CDR3 DNA: TGTGCCAGCAGCTTTCCCGACCGACTAGCCCAGTTCTTC

J gene: TRBJ2-7
D gene: NA
V gene: TRBV5-6
CDR3 length: 16
clone size: NA
CDR3 protein: CASSRPGSTEFYEQYF
CDR3 DNA: TGTGCCAGCAGCCGGCCGGGCTCTACAGAGTTCTACGAGCAGTACTTC

J gene: TRBJ1-2
D gene: NA
V gene: TRBV5-4
CDR3 length: 15
clone size: NA
CDR3 protein: CASSLIRGGLHGYTF
CDR3 DNA: TGTGCCAGCAGCTTGATTCGAGGGGGATTGCATGGCTACACCTTC

J gene: TRBJ1-1
D gene: TRBD1
V gene: TRBV27
CDR3 length: 16
clone size: NA
CDR3 protein: CASSSFGQGTNTEAFF
CDR3 DNA: TGTGCCAGCAGTTCGTTCGGACAGGGGACGAACACTGAAGCTTTCTTT

J gene: TRBJ2-2
D gene: NA
V gene: TRBV28
CDR3 length: 14
clone size: NA
CDR3 protein: CASSGFLSPGELFF
CDR3 DNA: TGTGCCAGCAGCGGGTTTTTATCTCCCGGGGAGCTGTTTTTT

J gene: TRBJ1-2
D gene: NA
V gene: TRBV18
CDR3 length: 16
clone size: NA
CDR3 protein: CASSPMRSGWDYGYTF
CDR3 DNA: TGTGCCAGCTCACCAATGAGGTCGGGATGGGACTATGGCTACACCTTC

J gene: TRBJ2-3
D gene: NA
V gene: TRBV11-2
CDR3 length: 15
clone size: NA
CDR3 protein: CASRTPGHLTDTQYF
CDR3 DNA: TGTGCCAGCAGAACACCGGGACACCTTACGGATACGCAGTATTTT

J gene: TRBJ1-4
D gene: NA
V gene: TRBV10-1
CDR3 length: 15
clone size: NA
CDR3 protein: CASKDTTAANEKLFF
CDR3 DNA: TGCGCCAGCAAGGATACCACGGCGGCTAATGAAAAACTGTTTTTT

J gene: TRBJ1-2
D gene: TRBD1
V gene: TRBV2
CDR3 length: 13
clone size: NA
CDR3 protein: CASSAGGNYGYTF
CDR3 DNA: TGTGCCAGCTCGGCAGGGGGCAACTATGGCTACACCTTC